The 21 T cell receptor beta chains given below trace back to one sample, sequenced in a study of T cells after posttransplantation cyclophosphamide. Cyclophosphamide on days +3 and +4 followed busulfan-fludarabine conditioning and a marrow graft. The assay was immunoSEQ multiplex PCR, and TCRdb's table has in-frame clones only and misses some. The sample shows 7,500 to 9,500 clones, no singletons; the ten largest hold nearly 6%. The specimen was PBMCs, collected after an allogeneic stem cell transplant with post-transplant cyclophosphamide. Receptor source: a male patient between 25 and 39 years old who received an allogeneic stem cell transplant from an unrelated donor, was CMV-positive, and had acute and chronic GVHD. The T cells may come from the graft donor.

This clone was observed many times. The V gene is TRBV9, the J gene TRBJ2-3, with D possibly matching TRBD1 (6 bases). The germline V gene encodes CDR1 SGDLS and CDR2 YYNGEE. With 1 base removed from V and 2 bases from J, the gap between germline ends came to 11 bases. This CDR3 has 15 amino acids. DNA of the CDR3: TGTGCCAGCAGCGTACCCCCAGGGGACACAGATACGCAGTATTTT. It yields the protein CASSVPPGDTDTQYF.

This clone was detected many times. The V gene is TRBV12-3 or TRBV12-4, the J gene TRBJ1-2, with a tentative D call TRBD1 (5 bases). The CDR3 runs 14 residues. Trimming cost V 2 bases and J 1 base, with 8 bases left between them. CDR3 coding DNA: TGTGCCAGCAGTTTAAAGGGACTTAACTATGGCTACACCTTC. This sequence encodes CASSLKGLNYGYTF.

This clone was seen at least ten times. The chain combines TRBV11-3 with TRBJ1-1; TRBD1 is a possible D gene (6 bases). Between the trimmed V and J ends, which lost 3 bases and 9 bases, there was a span of 17 bases. The CDR3 runs 14 residues. Germline V CDR1 and CDR2: SGHNT, YENEEA. The CDR3 DNA reads TGTGCCAGCAGCTTCAGAGATGGAGGGGGAAAAGCTTTCTTT. It translates to CASSFRDGGGKAFF.

Comment on this clone: The junction departs from germline at one end; a sequencing error may be responsible. The chain links TRBV30 to TRBJ2-5, with TRBD1 matching over 9 bases. Germline values: CDR1 GTSNPN, CDR2 SVGIG (reference sequence). The CDR3 loop spans 13 amino acids. CDR3 nucleotides: TGCGCCGTCCGGGACAGGGTTCAAGAGACCCAGTACTTC. This translates into CAVRDRVQETQYF.

This clone was found many times. The chain combines TRBV2 with TRBJ2-7, with 10 bases identical to TRBD2. Germline CDR1 SNHLY, CDR2 FYNNEI. The CDR3 runs 14 residues. V trimming: 1 base; J trimming: 4 bases; junction bases outside the gene matches: 1. This chain's CDR3 is CASSEGTSGYEQYF. CDR3 coding DNA: TGTGCCAGCAGTGAAGGGACTAGCGGTTACGAGCAGTACTTC.

This clone was detected ten times or more. The chain is built from TRBV12-3 or TRBV12-4 and TRBJ1-5, with TRBD1 as a possible D gene (5 bases). Deletions cut 3 bases from V and 4 bases from J, with 10 bases between. The CDR3 is made up of 14 amino acids. The CDR3 DNA follows: TGTGCCAGCAGTTTTTGGGGGGGTAATCAGCCCCAGCATTTT. Its translation is CASSFWGGNQPQHF.

This clone was observed at least ten times. This sequence joins TRBV24-1 and TRBJ2-3, with 10 positions matching TRBD2. This CDR3 region has 18 residues. V trimming: 2 bases; J trimming: 4 bases; junction bases outside the gene matches: 11. Germline V CDR1 and CDR2: KGHDR, SFDVKD. CDR3 DNA sequence: TGTGCCACCAGTGATTATCGGATTAGCGGGAGGAGTGCAGATACGCAGTATTTT. Translation gives CATSDYRISGRSADTQYF.

Ten or more counts support this clone. The chain combines TRBV6-1 with TRBJ1-3; no clear D gene. CDR3 length: 15 amino acids. The germline V and J ends were trimmed by 1 base and 1 base, with 8 bases remaining between them. CDR1 and CDR2 from the germline V gene are MNHNS and SASEGT. The chain's CDR3 is CASSEGWRSGNTIYF. In DNA, the CDR3 is TGTGCCAGCAGTGAAGGTTGGCGGTCTGGAAACACCATATATTTT.

This clone was seen at least ten times. The DNA for the CDR3 is TGTGCCAGCAGGCGACTAGCGAACACCGGGGAGCTGTTTTTT. Translating gives CASRRLANTGELFF. The J gene is TRBJ2-2, the V gene TRBV6-2 or TRBV6-3; D is possibly TRBD2 (6 bases). This CDR3 has 14 amino acids. Per germline, CDR1 MNHEY and CDR2 SVGEGT. V was clipped by 6 bases and J by 0 bases, with 8 bases between them.

This clone was seen repeatedly, ten times or more. The chain employs TRBV14 and TRBJ1-3; D gene uncertain. V was pared by 1 base and J by 0 bases, with 4 bases between. The CDR3 totals 14 residues. The germline V gene has CDR1 SGHDN and CDR2 FVKESK. For the CDR3, the DNA is TGTGCCAGCAGCCAAGTCTTCTCTGGAAACACCATATATTTT. It codes for CASSQVFSGNTIYF.

This clone was detected ten times or more. This chain links TRBV19 with TRBJ1-2; no firm D call. Germline V gene data show CDR1 as LNHDA and CDR2 as SQIVND (reference sequence). The V gene lost 3 bases and the J gene lost 1 base, with 6 bases spanning the gap. CDR3 length equals 13 residues. The CDR3: CASSMYFNYGYTF. The CDR3 nucleotides read TGTGCCAGTAGTATGTACTTTAACTATGGCTACACCTTC.

This clone was counted ten times or more. The chain couples TRBV11-3 to TRBJ1-1; 9 bases are a match to TRBD1. J gave up 1 base and V 0 bases, and 0 bases lay outside the gene matches. Per germline, CDR1 SGHNT and CDR2 YENEEA. CDR3 length equals 15 residues. CDR3 amino acids: CASSLEDRGNTEAFF. The DNA for the CDR3 is TGTGCCAGCAGCTTAGAGGACAGGGGGAACACTGAAGCTTTCTTT.

In this sample, this clone turned up many times. V usage is TRBV19 and J usage is TRBJ2-3, with 9 bases fitting TRBD1. The CDR3 sequence is 16 residues long. Germline CDR1 LNHDA, CDR2 SQIVND (reference sequence). With V trimmed by 1 base and J by 3 bases, 5 bases remained unmatched. The DNA for the CDR3 is TGTGCCAGTAGTATAGGACAGGGGGTTCTAACAGATACGCAGTATTTT. It is translated as CASSIGQGVLTDTQYF.

This clone showed up many times. The genes are TRBV5-1 and TRBJ1-2; the match to TRBD1 covers 8 bases. Losses at the gene ends were 7 bases for V and 7 bases for J; bases not matched to a gene: 6. CDR3 length: 12 residues. CDR1 SGHRS and CDR2 YFSETQ come from the germline V gene. CDR3 amino acids: CASARQGFGYTF. For the CDR3, the DNA is TGCGCCAGCGCTCGACAGGGGTTTGGCTACACCTTC.

This clone was seen a few times. The chain employs TRBV29-1 and TRBJ1-1, with 7 nucleotides matching TRBD1. CDR1 is SQVTM and CDR2 is ANQGSEA in the germline V gene. The CDR3 is 18 residues long. Trimming removed 6 bases from V and 6 bases from J; junction bases left unmatched: 25. CDR3 nucleotides: TGCAGCGTCGATCCATGGGGTATACGACAGGGTGAGTTCGCTGAAGCTTTCTTT. Translation gives CSVDPWGIRQGEFAEAFF.

This clone was counted ten times or more. V usage is TRBV4-1 and J usage is TRBJ2-1, with a weak D call TRBD2 (6 bases). The CDR3 loop spans 15 amino acids. Trimming took 1 base from V and 4 from J, leaving 11 bases between them. Germline CDR1 reads MGHRA; CDR2 reads YSYEKL. The CDR3 protein is CASSQAGGIYNEQFF. The CDR3 region has the DNA TGCGCCAGCAGCCAAGCCGGCGGGATATACAATGAGCAGTTCTTC.

This clone was counted many times. The chain is built from TRBV24-1 and TRBJ2-7, with a possible D match to TRBD1 (5 bases). The germline V gene has CDR1 KGHDR and CDR2 SFDVKD. V was trimmed by 4 bases and J by 2 bases, leaving 14 bases between them. This CDR3 contains 15 residues. The CDR3 spells CATSDPTGSPYEQYF. DNA of the CDR3: TGTGCCACCAGTGACCCTACAGGTTCTCCCTACGAGCAGTACTTC.

This clone came up many times. CDR3 nucleotide sequence: TGTGCCAGCAGGGGACAGGGGAGCTCCTACGAGCAGTACTTC. Its translation: CASRGQGSSYEQYF. This sequence joins TRBV2 and TRBJ2-7; TRBD1 matches 10 bases. Unmatched junction bases numbered 2, after V lost 6 bases and J lost 0 bases. The CDR3 extends over 14 amino acids. Germline CDR1 SNHLY, CDR2 FYNNEI.

This clone showed up many times. The gene calls are TRBV4-3 and TRBJ2-7; 7 bases line up with TRBD2. There are 13 residues in the CDR3. Germline-derived CDR1 and CDR2 are LGHNA and YSLEER. V shed 4 bases and J 5 bases; nucleotides not matched to a gene: 5. In DNA, the CDR3 is TGCGCCAGCAGCCCCCCTGGGGGGGACGAGCAGTACTTC. Translated: CASSPPGGDEQYF.

By frequency in the sample, this clone is medium-sized (0.01 to 0.1%). The chain joins TRBV10-2 to TRBJ1-1; D not certain. This CDR3 is 13 amino acids long. Per the germline V gene, CDR1 is WSHSY and CDR2 is SAAADI. The V end lost 2 bases, the J end lost 4 bases, and 8 bases lay between the germline ends. CDR3 in DNA: TGCGCCAGCAGTGAGGGCGGAACCACTGAAGCTTTCTTT. Residues: CASSEGGTTEAFF.

The table lists this clone with many counts. The V and J genes are TRBV7-2 and TRBJ1-2; a possible D gene is TRBD1 (5 bases). Trimming took 2 bases from V and 3 from J, leaving 13 bases between them. Germline values: CDR1 SGHTA, CDR2 FQGNSA. The CDR3 is 15 amino acids. The DNA for the CDR3 is TGTGCCAGCAGCTTAAATGCCCAGGGATACTATGGCTACACCTTC. Encoded protein: CASSLNAQGYYGYTF.